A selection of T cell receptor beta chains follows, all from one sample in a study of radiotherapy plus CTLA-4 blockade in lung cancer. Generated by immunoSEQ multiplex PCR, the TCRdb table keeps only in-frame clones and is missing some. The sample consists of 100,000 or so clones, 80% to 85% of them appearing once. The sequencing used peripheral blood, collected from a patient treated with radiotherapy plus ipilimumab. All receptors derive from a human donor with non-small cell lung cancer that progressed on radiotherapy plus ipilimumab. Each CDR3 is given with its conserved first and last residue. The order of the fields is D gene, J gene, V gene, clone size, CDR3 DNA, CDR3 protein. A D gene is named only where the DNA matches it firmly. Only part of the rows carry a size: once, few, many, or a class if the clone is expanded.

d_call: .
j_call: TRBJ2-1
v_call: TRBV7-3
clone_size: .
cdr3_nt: TGTGCCAGCAGCTTCCTTGGCGGCTCCTACAATGAGCAGTTCTTC
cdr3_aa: CASSFLGGSYNEQFF

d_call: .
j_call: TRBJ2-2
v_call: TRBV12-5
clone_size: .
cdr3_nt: TGTGCTAGTGGTTTGGCCAGGGGTTCGGTTAACACCGGGGAGCTGTTTTTT
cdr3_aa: CASGLARGSVNTGELFF

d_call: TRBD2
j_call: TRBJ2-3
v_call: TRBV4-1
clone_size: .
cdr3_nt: TGCGCCAGCAGCCAAGTAACTACGGGAGGGCCTGTATCCGAACAGTATTTT
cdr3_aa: CASSQVTTGGPVSEQYF

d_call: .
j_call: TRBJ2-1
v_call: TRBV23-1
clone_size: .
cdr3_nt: TGCGCCAGCAGCCAACCGTCGGCCAGCTCCTACAGTGAGCAGTTCTTC
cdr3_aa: CASSQPSASSYSEQFF

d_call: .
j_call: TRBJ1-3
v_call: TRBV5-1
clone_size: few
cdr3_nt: TGCGCCAGCAGCTTACCGGACCCCTCTGGAAACACCATATATTTT
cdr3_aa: CASSLPDPSGNTIYF

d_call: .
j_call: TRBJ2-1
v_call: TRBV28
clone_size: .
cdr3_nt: TGTGCCAGCAGAGTGAACGGGTACTACAATGAGCAGTTCTTC
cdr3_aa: CASRVNGYYNEQFF

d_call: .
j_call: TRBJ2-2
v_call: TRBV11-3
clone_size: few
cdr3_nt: TGTGCCAGCAGCCGACGCGGATACAACGGGGAGCTGTTTTTT
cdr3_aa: CASSRRGYNGELFF

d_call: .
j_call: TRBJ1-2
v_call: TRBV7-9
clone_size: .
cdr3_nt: TGTGCCAGCAGCCCGACCTGGACAGTCTCGGGCTACACCTTC
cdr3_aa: CASSPTWTVSGYTF

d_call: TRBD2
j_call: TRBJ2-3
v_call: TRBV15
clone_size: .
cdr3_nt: TGTGCCACCAGCAGAGCGGGAGGGAACACAGATACGCAGTATTTT
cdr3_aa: CATSRAGGNTDTQYF

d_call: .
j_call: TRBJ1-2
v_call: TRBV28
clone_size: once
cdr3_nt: TGTGCCAGCAGTTCCCCCGGGGGCTCTAACTATGGCTACACCTTC
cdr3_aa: CASSSPGGSNYGYTF

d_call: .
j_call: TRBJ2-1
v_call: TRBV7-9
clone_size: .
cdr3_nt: TGTGCCAGCAGCAGAGAATACAATGAGCAGTTCTTC
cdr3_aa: CASSREYNEQFF

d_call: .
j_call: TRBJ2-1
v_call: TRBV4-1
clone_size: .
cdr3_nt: TGCGCCAGCAGCCAAGCTGCCGGAGCTTACAATGAGCAGTTCTTC
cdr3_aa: CASSQAAGAYNEQFF

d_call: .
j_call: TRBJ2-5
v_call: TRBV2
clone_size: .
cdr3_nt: TGTGCCAGCAGTGATGGCAGCCAACAAGAGACCCAATACTTC
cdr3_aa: CASSDGSQQETQYF

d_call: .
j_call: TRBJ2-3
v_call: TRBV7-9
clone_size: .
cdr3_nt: TGTGCCAGCAGGGACCAGGGGACAAGCACAGATACGCAGTATTTT
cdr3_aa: CASRDQGTSTDTQYF

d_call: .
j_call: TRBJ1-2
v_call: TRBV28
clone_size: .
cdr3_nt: TGTGCCAGCACCCTTATTCCGGGGGGCTCGTATGGCTACACCTTC
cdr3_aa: CASTLIPGGSYGYTF

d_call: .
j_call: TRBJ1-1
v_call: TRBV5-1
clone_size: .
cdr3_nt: TGCGCCAGCAGCTTGGGAAATCCCACCCTTGACGCTTTCTTT
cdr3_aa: CASSLGNPTLDAFF

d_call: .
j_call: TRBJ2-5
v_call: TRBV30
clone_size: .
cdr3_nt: TGTGCCTGGAGTGTTGGAGGGGGCTGGGGAGAGACCCAGTACTTC
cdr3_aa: CAWSVGGGWGETQYF

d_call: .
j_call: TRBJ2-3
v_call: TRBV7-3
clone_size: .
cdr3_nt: TGTGCCAGCAGCATCGGGGGACGCACAGATACGCAGTATTTT
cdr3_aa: CASSIGGRTDTQYF

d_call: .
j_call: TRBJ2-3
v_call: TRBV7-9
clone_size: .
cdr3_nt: TGTGCCAGCAGCTTAGCGCCCGGGGCGGGGGATACGCAGTATTTT
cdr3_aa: CASSLAPGAGDTQYF

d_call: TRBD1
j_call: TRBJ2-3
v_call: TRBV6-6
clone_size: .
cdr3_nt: TGTGCCAGCAGTTCACTGTCACAGGGGGTGGATACGCAGTATTTT
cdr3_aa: CASSSLSQGVDTQYF

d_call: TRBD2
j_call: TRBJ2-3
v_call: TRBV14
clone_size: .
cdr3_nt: TGTGCCAGCAGCCAAGCGGGAGGTTGGCCAGATACGCAGTATTTT
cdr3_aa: CASSQAGGWPDTQYF

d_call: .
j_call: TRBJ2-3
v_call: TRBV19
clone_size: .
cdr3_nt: TGTGCCAGTAGTATGAGCACAGATACGCAGTATTTT
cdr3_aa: CASSMSTDTQYF

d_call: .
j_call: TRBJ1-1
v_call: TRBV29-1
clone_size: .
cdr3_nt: TGCAGCGTTGTATCGTGGAACACTGAAGCTTTCTTT
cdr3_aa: CSVVSWNTEAFF

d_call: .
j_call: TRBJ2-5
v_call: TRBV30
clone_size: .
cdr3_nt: TGTGCCTGGAGTGGCTATAACCAAGAGACCCAGTACTTC
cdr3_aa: CAWSGYNQETQYF

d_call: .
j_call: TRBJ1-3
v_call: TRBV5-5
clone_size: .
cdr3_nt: TGTGCCAGCAGCCACGTTTTGCGCTCCCTAAACACCATATATTTT
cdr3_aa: CASSHVLRSLNTIYF

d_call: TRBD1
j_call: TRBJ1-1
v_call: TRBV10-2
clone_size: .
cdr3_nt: TGCGCCAGCACCCCACAGGGGGGGAACACTGAAGCTTTCTTT
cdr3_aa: CASTPQGGNTEAFF

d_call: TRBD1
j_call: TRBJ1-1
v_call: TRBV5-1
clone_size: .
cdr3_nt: TGCGCCAGCAGCTTGGGGACAGGGGAGGCTGAAGCTTTCTTT
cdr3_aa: CASSLGTGEAEAFF

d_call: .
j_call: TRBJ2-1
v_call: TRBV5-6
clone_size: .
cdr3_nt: TGTGTCAGCGGGGACAGCTCCTACAATGAGCAGTTCTTC
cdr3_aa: CVSGDSSYNEQFF

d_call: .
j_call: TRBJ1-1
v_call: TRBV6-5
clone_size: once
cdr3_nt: TGTGCCAGCAGTTATGGGGTTGGTCGGACTGAAGCTTTCTTT
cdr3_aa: CASSYGVGRTEAFF

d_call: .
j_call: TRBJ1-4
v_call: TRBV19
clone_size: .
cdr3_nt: TGTGCCAGTAGCCTCTCAAACCCGACAGGTCTGTCTAATGAAAAACTGTTTTTT
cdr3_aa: CASSLSNPTGLSNEKLFF

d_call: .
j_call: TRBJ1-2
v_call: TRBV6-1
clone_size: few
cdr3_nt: TGTGCCAGCGCCGAGGTAGCTAACTATGGCTACACCTTC
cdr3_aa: CASAEVANYGYTF

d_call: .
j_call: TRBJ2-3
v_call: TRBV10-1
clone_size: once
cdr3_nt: TGCGCCAGCAGTGATTCTATCTGGGATACGCAGTATTTT
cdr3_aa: CASSDSIWDTQYF

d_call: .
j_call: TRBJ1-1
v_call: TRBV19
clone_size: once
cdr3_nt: TGTGCCAGTAGTATGGGGGAGATCACTGAAGCTTTCTTT
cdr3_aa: CASSMGEITEAFF

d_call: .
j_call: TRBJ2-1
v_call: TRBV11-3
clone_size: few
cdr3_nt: TGTGCCAGCAGCTTAGGTGGGAGTTCCTACAATGAGCAGTTCTTC
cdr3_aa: CASSLGGSSYNEQFF

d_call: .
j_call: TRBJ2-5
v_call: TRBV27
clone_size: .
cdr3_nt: TGTGCCAGCAGCCTAGTTGGACAGCAGGTTGTCGAGACCCAGTACTTC
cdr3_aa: CASSLVGQQVVETQYF

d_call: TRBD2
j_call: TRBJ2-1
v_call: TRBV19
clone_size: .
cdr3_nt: TGTGCCAGTAGTATAACCGGGACTAGCAACAATGAGCAGTTCTTC
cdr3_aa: CASSITGTSNNEQFF

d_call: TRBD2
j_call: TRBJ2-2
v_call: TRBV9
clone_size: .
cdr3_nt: TGTGCCAGCAGCACATATAGCGGGAGGAATGCCGGGGAGCTGTTTTTT
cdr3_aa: CASSTYSGRNAGELFF

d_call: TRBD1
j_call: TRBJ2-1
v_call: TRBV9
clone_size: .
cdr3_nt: TGTGCCAGCAGCGAAGAAGGGGGCTGGGGCAATGAGCAGTTCTTC
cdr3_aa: CASSEEGGWGNEQFF

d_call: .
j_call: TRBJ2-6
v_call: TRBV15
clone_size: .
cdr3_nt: TGTGCCACCAGCAGAGTGGATGGACACATCTCTGGGGCCAACGTCCTGACTTTC
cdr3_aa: CATSRVDGHISGANVLTF

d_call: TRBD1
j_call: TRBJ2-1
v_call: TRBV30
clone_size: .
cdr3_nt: TGTGCCTGCGGGGACAGGTACAATGAGCAGTTCTTC
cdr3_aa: CACGDRYNEQFF

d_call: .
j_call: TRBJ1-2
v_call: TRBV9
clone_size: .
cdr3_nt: TGTGCCAGCAGCGGGGCCCCTATTTTTCCAGGGGATGGCTACACCTTC
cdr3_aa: CASSGAPIFPGDGYTF

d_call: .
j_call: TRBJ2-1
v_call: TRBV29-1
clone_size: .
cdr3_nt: TGCAGCGTCGGGACTGGTTACAATGAGCAGTTCTTC
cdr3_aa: CSVGTGYNEQFF

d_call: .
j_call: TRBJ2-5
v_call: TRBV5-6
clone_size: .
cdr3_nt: TGTGCCAGCAGCCCAAAAAGAGGGGAGACCCAGTACTTC
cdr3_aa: CASSPKRGETQYF

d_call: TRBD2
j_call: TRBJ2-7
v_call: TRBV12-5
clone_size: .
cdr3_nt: TGTGCTAGTGGCCAGGGACTAGTGGGGGGCGACGAGCAGTACTTC
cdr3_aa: CASGQGLVGGDEQYF

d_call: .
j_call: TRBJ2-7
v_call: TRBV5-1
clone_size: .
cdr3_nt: TGCGCCAGCAGCTTCGGCCGGTTAGCGGAAACCTACGAGCAGTACTTC
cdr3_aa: CASSFGRLAETYEQYF

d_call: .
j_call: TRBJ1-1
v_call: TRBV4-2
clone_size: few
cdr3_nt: TGTGCCAGCAGCCAAGACAGGGGGAACACTGAAGCTTTCTTT
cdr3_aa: CASSQDRGNTEAFF

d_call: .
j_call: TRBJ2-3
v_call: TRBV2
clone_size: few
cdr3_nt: TGTGCCAGCAGACCGGACAGCACTAGCACAGATACGCAGTATTTT
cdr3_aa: CASRPDSTSTDTQYF

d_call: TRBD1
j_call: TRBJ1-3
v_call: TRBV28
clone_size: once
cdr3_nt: TGTGCCAGCAGGAATACCGGGACAGCTGGAAACACCATATATTTT
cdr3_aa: CASRNTGTAGNTIYF

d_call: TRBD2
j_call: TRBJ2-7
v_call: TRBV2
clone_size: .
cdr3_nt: TGTGCCAGCGGACTAGCGGGAGAAGCCAGCGAGCAGTACTTC
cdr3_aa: CASGLAGEASEQYF

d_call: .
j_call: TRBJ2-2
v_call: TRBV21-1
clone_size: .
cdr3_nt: TGTGCCAGCAGCAAAGAAAGGACACCGAACACCGGGGAGCTGTTTTTT
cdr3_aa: CASSKERTPNTGELFF

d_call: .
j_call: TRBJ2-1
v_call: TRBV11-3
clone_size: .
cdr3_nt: TGTGCCAGCAGCTTAGATGTCAGAAGCAATGAGCAGTTCTTC
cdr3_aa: CASSLDVRSNEQFF

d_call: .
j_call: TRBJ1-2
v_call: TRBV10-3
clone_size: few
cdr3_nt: TGTGCCATCAGTGCTGACAGTAACTATGGCTACACCTTC
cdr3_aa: CAISADSNYGYTF

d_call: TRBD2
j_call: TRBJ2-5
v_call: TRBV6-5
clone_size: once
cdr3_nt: TGTGCCAGCAGCTACGGGAGGGTTGAGACCCAGTACTTC
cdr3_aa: CASSYGRVETQYF